This T cell receptor (beta chain) was retrieved from a study of T cell repertoires in aging, cancer and after chemotherapy (dated by TCRdb to about 2019). Turning to the overall study: The donors fell into six age groups ranging from 30 or younger to 70 or older, and each group had at least three individuals. In the solid tumor group, the paired samples taken before and after chemotherapy came from patients with brain tumors (glioblastoma) who were receiving therapy based on temozolomide. The full dataset contained 7 million to 9.5 million TCR reads. The study profiled peripheral blood TCR beta repertoires from healthy donors and cancer patients to examine immunoaging and T cell reconstitution after chemotherapy. Alongside approximately 95 healthy donors serving as a reference group, the cohort included some 210 cancer patients, of whom some 91 had hematological cancers and 124 had solid cancers. Overall results and qualifications from the work: In healthy donors, the decline in TCR diversity with age was mainly due to loss of richness, whereas in cancer patients loss of evenness also played a role. Compared with age-matched healthy donors, untreated patients with either hematological or solid cancers had significantly lower TCR diversity in the blood along with higher clonality. In both cancer cohorts, the median generation probability rose over the chemotherapy interval, which suggests that the repertoire was reconstituted through rebound thymic output. It was noted by the authors that conclusions about immunological memory after chemotherapy cannot be drawn from the repertoire data.

The CDR3 runs 13 amino acids, cysteine and phenylalanine included. The sequence is cut down to CDR3 DNA, 39 bases in frame from base 1. The germline V gene specifies MNHNS as CDR1 and SASEGT as CDR2. Trimming takes 4 bases from V and 7 bases from J, and the germline ends sit 8 bases apart. Multiplex touch-down PCR with a mixed TRB-A/B primer pool was used to amplify rearranged TRB sequences covering the V, D and J segments. Illumina adapters and sample indices were attached to the amplicons in two consecutive PCR reactions using Phusion HS II polymerase. Amplicons were gel-purified using the NucleoSpin Gel and PCR Clean-up kit and were subsequently checked with Qubit and an Agilent 2100 Bioanalyzer. Sequencing of libraries was carried out on an Illumina MiSeq in 600-cycle, single-indexed, paired-end runs. The paper's data handling went like this. MiXCR versions 2.12 and 3.0.5 were used to process TRB sequences. Each unique CDR3 nucleotide sequence was counted as one clone, and only productive sequences with at least two reads were retained. The repertoire metrics were Shannon diversity, evenness, clonality (calculated as one minus evenness), and diversity profiles parameterized by alpha from 0 to 5. The IGoR algorithm was used to calculate generation probabilities for clones in the paired samples taken before and after chemotherapy. The public sequencing data were trimmed at Q25 with fastp and processed into clonotypes with MiXCR by TCRdb, which kept only in-frame beta chains. Every entry covers one CDR3 protein and lists the most common genes and DNA from its rows. These V and J calls originate from TCRdb's pipeline instead of the authors' own analysis. Recorded for this sample are nearly 600 distinct CDR3 sequences; around 21% of them occurred a single time. Roughly 40% of the sample rests with the top ten.

TCR beta rearrangements were amplified from genomic DNA isolated from peripheral blood, not from sorted cells or RNA. This clonotype is identified as medium-sized (0.01 to 0.1%). There is no known antigen for this receptor. No base-level quality is on record; no much larger clone is a single base apart. Sequencing was done on a sample of blood. The chain is encoded by TRBV6-1 joined to TRBJ1-6; a weak D assignment points to TRBD1 (5 bases agree). The receptor was isolated from a human donor with a solid tumor. The CDR3 in this case is CASSAGANSPLHF. DNA sequence: TGTGCCAGCAGTGCCGGGGCAAATTCACCCCTCCACTTT.